Reported below is one TCR beta chain. The CDR3 has 13 residues. The germline CDR1 and CDR2 sequences are DFQATT and SNEGSKA (reference sequence). The V gene end was trimmed by 5 bases and the J gene end by 1 base; junction bases not matched to a gene: 5. The entry originates in a study of spatial heterogeneity in lung cancer. About the research overall: Consistent detection of more beta-chain than alpha-chain sequences was observed.

TCRdb recomputed calls from the 5' RACE reads with MiXCR, one row per CDR3 protein. Here the sample spans over 75,000 distinct CDR3 sequences, approximately 20% being singletons. Regarding time point: sample taken at primary tumor resection. Tumor, nontumor lung or frozen PBMC supplied whole RNA, sequenced without sorting. This clonotype originated in a male donor with early-stage non-small cell lung cancer. Material: PBMCs, obtained at surgery. V is TRBV20-1 and J is TRBJ2-7, with 7 bases aligning to TRBD2. CDR3: CSARRGGSYEQYF. CDR3 bases: TGCAGTGCTCGACGCGGGGGATCCTACGAGCAGTACTTC.